A selection of T cell receptor beta chains follows, all from one sample in a study of CD8 T cells in ankylosing spondylitis. TCRdb re-called the 5' RACE reads with MiXCR, one entry per CDR3 protein. The sample consists of tens of thousands of distinct CDR3 sequences, over 5.5% of them appearing once. The sequencing input was blood, either unsorted or a sorted T cell fraction (not recorded which). Every receptor here comes from a male donor with ankylosing spondylitis or in good health (not recorded which). CDR3s include the opening cysteine and the closing phenylalanine or tryptophan. A D gene is named only where the DNA matches it firmly. Only part of the rows carry a size: once, few, many, or a class if the clone is expanded.

CDR3 protein	CDR3 DNA	D gene	V gene	clone size	J gene
CSVGKRLSTDTQYF	TGCAGCGTTGGAAAGCGCCTTAGCACAGATACGCAGTATTTT	-	TRBV29-1	many	TRBJ2-3
CASSRDSGLQETQYF	TGTGCCAGCAGCCGCGATTCAGGCCTACAAGAGACCCAGTACTTC	-	TRBV9	many	TRBJ2-5
CASSLFIGYGYTF	TGTGCCAGCAGCTTATTTATCGGGTATGGCTACACCTTC	-	TRBV11-2	few	TRBJ1-2
CSLGGLAGGPGLVETQYF	TGCAGCCTCGGGGGACTAGCGGGAGGGCCAGGTCTGGTAGAGACCCAGTACTTC	TRBD2	TRBV20-1	many	TRBJ2-5
CASRGTKGFFEAFF	TGTGCCAGCAGGGGCACGAAGGGATTCTTTGAAGCTTTCTTT	-	TRBV7-9	-	TRBJ1-1
CASSPHPDFSTYEQYF	TGTGCCAGCAGCCCACACCCGGACTTCTCTACCTACGAGCAGTACTTC	-	TRBV7-9	many	TRBJ2-7
CASSWDDRVSGNTIYF	TGCGCCAGCAGCTGGGACGACAGGGTGTCTGGAAACACCATATATTTT	TRBD1	TRBV5-1	many	TRBJ1-3
CSASIRSDSPLHF	TGCAGTGCTAGTATACGGAGCGATTCACCCCTCCACTTT	-	TRBV20-1	many	TRBJ1-6
CSASSSRDTDTQYF	TGCAGTGCTAGTTCGTCGCGGGACACAGATACGCAGTATTTT	-	TRBV20-1	many	TRBJ2-3
CASSPAQSSPYYGYTF	TGTGCCAGCTCACCTGCACAGTCGTCTCCCTATTATGGCTACACCTTC	-	TRBV18	many	TRBJ1-2
CASRQGANTGELFF	TGTGCCAGCAGGCAGGGGGCGAACACCGGGGAGCTGTTTTTT	TRBD1	TRBV6-1	many	TRBJ2-2
CASSLRMNTEAFF	TGTGCCAGCAGCTTAAGAATGAACACTGAAGCTTTCTTT	-	TRBV7-3	many	TRBJ1-1
CASSLRTDPNEQFF	TGCGCCAGCAGCTTGAGGACTGACCCCAATGAGCAGTTCTTC	-	TRBV5-1	many	TRBJ2-1
CASSLRQADTGELFF	TGCGCCAGCAGCCTCAGACAGGCCGACACCGGGGAGCTGTTTTTT	-	TRBV5-1	many	TRBJ2-2
CASSFRGLRSYEQYF	TGTGCCAGCAGTTTTAGGGGGCTACGTTCCTACGAGCAGTACTTC	TRBD1	TRBV28	medium-sized	TRBJ2-7
CASRGASTMYEQYF	TGTGCCAGCAGGGGGGCTTCGACAATGTACGAGCAGTACTTC	-	TRBV12-3/TRBV12-4	many	TRBJ2-7
CASSASSGYRYGYTF	TGTGCCAGCAGTGCTTCCTCAGGGTATCGCTATGGCTACACCTTC	-	TRBV6-1	many	TRBJ1-2
CASSPSQYSYEQYF	TGTGCCAGCAGCCCATCACAGTACTCCTACGAGCAGTACTTC	-	TRBV6-1	many	TRBJ2-7
CSSRGGELTEAFF	TGCAGCTCACGGGGAGGCGAGCTCACTGAAGCTTTCTTT	-	TRBV29-1	-	TRBJ1-1
CASSAARWDGYTF	TGTGCCAGCAGCGCAGCCCGTTGGGATGGCTACACCTTC	-	TRBV5-8	many	TRBJ1-2
CASSKTPYEQYF	TGTGCCAGCAGCAAAACACCCTACGAGCAGTACTTC	-	TRBV11-3	few	TRBJ2-7
CASSSTHLLGGEEETQYF	TGTGCCAGCAGTTCCACTCACCTCCTGGGAGGGGAGGAAGAGACCCAGTACTTC	TRBD2	TRBV28	many	TRBJ2-5
CASSQAEGIVNYGYTF	TGCGCCAGCAGCCAAGCAGAAGGGATCGTTAACTATGGCTACACCTTC	-	TRBV4-1	many	TRBJ1-2
CASSVQGTYEQYF	TGTGCCAGCAGTGTACAGGGTACCTACGAGCAGTACTTC	-	TRBV28	many	TRBJ2-7
CASSPEWASGSHEQYF	TGTGCCAGCTCACCAGAGTGGGCTAGCGGGAGCCACGAGCAGTACTTC	TRBD2	TRBV18	-	TRBJ2-7
CASSESVIHGELFF	TGTGCCAGCAGTGAGTCAGTCATTCACGGGGAGCTGTTTTTT	-	TRBV6-4	many	TRBJ2-2
CASSPLAVDYNEQFF	TGTGCCAGCAGCCCACTAGCGGTAGACTACAATGAGCAGTTCTTC	TRBD2	TRBV27	many	TRBJ2-1
CASTDPTARSGANVLTF	TGTGCCAGCACCGACCCGACAGCACGCTCTGGGGCCAACGTCCTGACTTTC	-	TRBV28	few	TRBJ2-6
CASALSGTNEQFF	TGTGCTAGTGCTCTTAGCGGAACTAATGAGCAGTTCTTC	-	TRBV12-5	many	TRBJ2-1
CASSLVSDRGLVAHVTEAFF	TGTGCCAGCAGCTTAGTATCGGACAGGGGGCTGGTGGCCCATGTCACTGAAGCTTTCTTT	TRBD1	TRBV11-2	many	TRBJ1-1
CASSPDSSYEQYF	TGTGCCAGCAGCCCCGACAGCTCCTACGAGCAGTACTTC	-	TRBV3-1	many	TRBJ2-7
CASSGKREGPPDTQYF	TGTGCCAGCAGTGGAAAGCGGGAGGGCCCCCCAGATACGCAGTATTTT	TRBD2	TRBV2	many	TRBJ2-3
CASSSAPYQETQYF	TGTGCCAGCAGTTCGGCCCCGTACCAAGAGACCCAGTACTTC	-	TRBV12-3/TRBV12-4	many	TRBJ2-5
CASRGLVLWNEQFF	TGTGCCAGCAGGGGACTAGTTTTATGGAATGAGCAGTTCTTC	TRBD2	TRBV6-1	few	TRBJ2-1
CASSSRQGAVEAFF	TGTGCCAGCAGCTCAAGACAGGGGGCGGTTGAAGCTTTCTTT	TRBD1	TRBV7-8	-	TRBJ1-1
CATSDNYRGPDTQYF	TGTGCCACCAGTGATAACTACAGGGGGCCAGATACGCAGTATTTT	TRBD1	TRBV24-1	many	TRBJ2-3
CSARERTLIQPQHF	TGCAGTGCTAGAGAAAGGACATTAATTCAGCCCCAGCATTTT	-	TRBV20-1	many	TRBJ1-5
CASSLQGSGQHYEQYF	TGTGCCAGCAGCCTCCAGGGTTCGGGACAGCACTACGAGCAGTACTTC	TRBD1	TRBV4-2	many	TRBJ2-7
CASSLVVSGRGYEQYF	TGTGCCAGCAGCTTGGTAGTATCGGGCAGGGGCTACGAGCAGTACTTC	-	TRBV5-5	many	TRBJ2-7
CASSQGYRDYGYTF	TGCGCCAGCAGCCAAGGTTACAGGGACTATGGCTACACCTTC	-	TRBV4-3	many	TRBJ1-2
CAWDSTGGESEKLFF	TGTGCCTGGGACTCTACAGGGGGCGAATCTGAAAAACTGTTTTTT	TRBD1	TRBV30	many	TRBJ1-4
CASKDRESGELFF	TGTGCCAGCAAGGACAGGGAATCCGGGGAGCTGTTTTTT	TRBD1	TRBV2	many	TRBJ2-2
CASSWGGTSGSNEQFF	TGTGCCAGCAGCTGGGGTGGGACTAGCGGGAGTAATGAGCAGTTCTTC	TRBD2	TRBV5-8	many	TRBJ2-1
CASSVAGINEKLFF	TGTGCCAGCAGCGTGGCAGGGATTAATGAAAAACTGTTTTTT	-	TRBV9	many	TRBJ1-4
CASSYPSAGVYTGELFF	TGTGCCAGCAGTTACCCTTCGGCGGGGGTTTACACCGGGGAGCTGTTTTTT	TRBD2	TRBV6-2/TRBV6-3	many	TRBJ2-2